What follows describes a single T cell receptor (beta chain). TCRdb redid the calling of the 5' RACE reads with MiXCR, one entry per CDR3 protein. The sample yields 250,000 or so distinct CDR3 sequences, roughly 18% seen once. In germline, CDR1 is SGHDN, CDR2 FVKESK. This CDR3 comprises 12 residues. Deletions cut 3 bases from V and 5 bases from J, with 7 bases between. This entry is derived from a study of T-cell memory formation after mild COVID-19. Background on the study: TCR clusters mostly belonged to single donors.

The sample consisted of PBMCs or a T cell subset sorted from them (not recorded which). This receptor was obtained from a man aged 18 to 30 who had mild COVID-19 (a few samples of this study predate the infection). Cell type and time point are not known. The chain links TRBV14 to TRBJ1-1, with D hard to call. CDR3 DNA sequence: TGTGCCAGCAGCCAGCCGGGGACTGAAGCTTTCTTT. Its protein is CASSQPGTEAFF.